The rows below give T cell receptor beta chains drawn from one sample of a study of monozygotic twins with cystic fibrosis. TCRdb's table, derived via immunoSEQ multiplex PCR, lists solely in-frame clones and lacks some. The repertoire consists of fewer than 20,000 clones, with about 97% occurring once and the leading ten covering approximately 2%. Sequencing was performed on blood. These receptors all come from a woman in her twenties or thirties with cystic fibrosis. CDR3s include the opening cysteine and the closing phenylalanine or tryptophan. D genes are given only for firm matches. Where a row states a size, it is once, few, many or the class of an expanded clone; other rows omit it.

size,D,V,J,CDR3,DNA
few,TRBD1,TRBV5-1,TRBJ2-5,CASGQGARETQYF,TGCGCCAGTGGACAGGGGGCGCGGGAGACCCAGTACTTC
.,.,TRBV7-2,TRBJ1-3,CASSSRQGNTIYF,TGTGCCAGCAGCTCCCGCCAGGGAAACACCATATATTTT
once,.,TRBV25-1,TRBJ2-2,CASSEYPLDSDGTGELFF,TGTGCCAGCAGTGAATATCCCCTCGACAGCGACGGGACCGGGGAGCTGTTTTTT
.,.,TRBV19,TRBJ1-5,CASRKRTEDQPQHF,TGTGCCAGTAGGAAGAGGACAGAGGACCAGCCCCAGCATTTT
.,TRBD1,TRBV6-1,TRBJ2-3,CASSDGTGINTQYF,TGTGCCAGCAGTGATGGGACAGGGATAAATACGCAGTATTTT
once,TRBD1,TRBV7-2,TRBJ1-1,CASSRQGGNTEAFF,TGTGCCAGCAGTCGACAGGGAGGAAACACTGAAGCTTTCTTT
.,.,TRBV10-3,TRBJ2-1,CAISESRGSSYNEQFF,TGTGCCATCAGTGAGTCGAGGGGCAGCTCCTACAATGAGCAGTTCTTC
.,.,TRBV5-6,TRBJ1-2,CASSLGQEDTYYGYTF,TGTGCCAGCAGCTTGGGACAGGAGGATACTTACTATGGCTACACCTTC
once,TRBD1,TRBV30,TRBJ2-2,CACPTGGTVIAGELFF,TGTGCCTGTCCGACAGGGGGGACGGTGATCGCCGGGGAGCTGTTTTTT
.,TRBD2,TRBV10-3,TRBJ2-5,CAISEKERGNQETQYF,TGTGCCATCAGTGAGAAGGAGCGGGGGAACCAAGAGACCCAGTACTTC
.,.,TRBV9,TRBJ2-1,CASSVGGGNSYNEQFF,TGTGCCAGCAGCGTAGGAGGAGGGAACTCCTACAATGAGCAGTTCTTC
.,.,TRBV11-2,TRBJ2-7,CASSGGSYEQYF,TGTGCCAGCAGCGGGGGGTCCTACGAGCAGTACTTC
.,TRBD1,TRBV5-5,TRBJ1-6,CASSRQGVLSPLHF,TGTGCCAGCAGCCGCCAGGGGGTCCTTTCACCCCTCCACTTT
.,.,TRBV27,TRBJ1-2,CASTDRLDADYGYTF,TGTGCCAGCACCGACAGGTTGGACGCTGACTATGGCTACACCTTC
.,TRBD1,TRBV5-1,TRBJ1-2,CASSLQGGANYGYTF,TGCGCCAGCAGCTTGCAAGGGGGCGCCAACTATGGCTACACCTTC
.,TRBD2,TRBV6-4,TRBJ2-1,CASSLTSGGARNEQFF,TGTGCCAGCAGCCTCACTAGCGGGGGGGCGAGAAATGAGCAGTTCTTC
once,.,TRBV7-9,TRBJ2-7,CASSLQGYEQYF,TGTGCCAGCAGCCTGCAGGGCTACGAGCAGTACTTC
.,.,TRBV9,TRBJ1-5,CASSARLGSNQPQHF,TGTGCCAGCAGCGCCCGTCTGGGGAGCAATCAGCCCCAGCATTTT
.,TRBD2,TRBV5-4,TRBJ2-3,CASSPGLGRTDTQYF,TGTGCCAGCAGCCCGGGACTAGGACGCACAGATACGCAGTATTTT
.,.,TRBV23-1,TRBJ2-7,CASRRWSTPYSHEQYF,TGCGCCAGCAGAAGATGGTCGACTCCTTATTCCCACGAGCAGTACTTC
.,.,TRBV7-2,TRBJ2-1,CASSSTPIQGVQFF,TGTGCCAGCAGCTCGACACCTATCCAGGGTGTGCAGTTCTTC
.,.,TRBV6-1,TRBJ1-6,CASSGGRGNSPLHF,TGTGCCAGCAGTGGAGGCAGGGGCAATTCACCCCTCCACTTT
.,.,TRBV4-1,TRBJ1-5,CASSPGHGPRSRVGNQPQHF,TGCGCCAGCAGCCCCGGACATGGACCCAGATCTCGTGTAGGCAATCAGCCCCAGCATTTT
.,.,TRBV5-6,TRBJ1-1,CASSFGGINTEAFF,TGTGCCAGCAGCTTTGGGGGGATAAACACTGAAGCTTTCTTT
.,.,TRBV29-1,TRBJ2-2,CSVGTGNTGELFF,TGCAGCGTTGGAACAGGGAACACCGGGGAGCTGTTTTTT
.,.,TRBV7-8,TRBJ2-7,CASSLGKRDEQYF,TGTGCCAGCAGCTTAGGGAAACGGGACGAGCAGTACTTC
.,.,TRBV7-2,TRBJ2-7,CASSIDRNIYEQYF,TGTGCCAGCAGCATCGACAGGAATATCTACGAGCAGTACTTC
.,.,TRBV7-2,TRBJ2-5,CASSLSVKENQYF,TGTGCCAGCAGCTTAAGTGTAAAAGAGAACCAGTACTTC
few,TRBD1,TRBV25-1,TRBJ1-1,CASSEISGQGDTEAFF,TGTGCCAGCAGTGAGATATCGGGACAGGGGGACACTGAAGCTTTCTTT
.,TRBD2,TRBV6-4,TRBJ2-6,CASSDNGGAGANVLTF,TGTGCCAGCAGTGACAACGGGGGGGCTGGGGCCAACGTCCTGACTTTC
.,.,TRBV2,TRBJ2-5,CASSAGFFGETQYF,TGTGCCAGCAGCGCAGGGTTCTTCGGAGAGACCCAGTACTTC
.,TRBD1,TRBV5-4,TRBJ2-7,CASSIGTGPSYEQYF,TGTGCCAGCAGCATTGGGACAGGCCCCTCCTACGAGCAGTACTTC
.,.,TRBV10-2,TRBJ2-2,CASNPGQLNPPNTGELFF,TGCGCCAGCAACCCTGGACAGCTAAATCCTCCAAACACCGGGGAGCTGTTTTTT
.,.,TRBV19,TRBJ1-3,CASTRGGAGNTIYF,TGTGCCAGTACTCGAGGAGGGGCCGGAAACACCATATATTTT
.,.,TRBV10-3,TRBJ2-2,CAISEQGSTGELFF,TGTGCCATCAGTGAACAGGGTAGCACCGGGGAGCTGTTTTTT
.,.,TRBV1,TRBJ2-4,CTSSQKGRGKSKNIQYF,TGCACCAGCAGCCAAAAGGGACGGGGGAAGTCCAAAAACATTCAGTACTTC
.,TRBD1,TRBV5-4,TRBJ2-5,CALAGGPGETQYF,TGTGCCCTGGCAGGGGGCCCGGGAGAGACCCAGTACTTC
.,.,TRBV4-1,TRBJ1-6,CASSPDNVHSPLHF,TGCGCCAGCAGCCCGGACAATGTACATTCACCCCTCCACTTT
.,.,TRBV6-5,TRBJ1-3,CASSYSSGIEGNTIYF,TGTGCCAGCAGTTACTCCAGTGGGATAGAAGGAAACACCATATATTTT
.,.,TRBV5-4,TRBJ1-1,CASSFSVGREAFF,TGTGCCAGCAGCTTTTCGGTTGGCAGGGAAGCTTTCTTT
.,.,TRBV9,TRBJ2-7,CASSVGTDPYEQYF,TGTGCCAGCAGCGTAGGGACGGACCCTTACGAGCAGTACTTC
few,TRBD1,TRBV29-1,TRBJ1-5,CSVKQGAGQPQHF,TGCAGCGTAAAACAGGGGGCAGGGCAGCCCCAGCATTTT
.,TRBD1,TRBV11-1,TRBJ1-2,CASSYDREDDGYTF,TGTGCCAGCAGCTATGACAGGGAAGATGATGGCTACACCTTC
.,.,TRBV27,TRBJ2-5,CASSLTGLLGETQYF,TGTGCCAGCAGTCTTACGGGACTTCTAGGGGAGACCCAGTACTTC
.,.,TRBV2,TRBJ2-5,CASSPRTLYF,TGTGCCAGCAGCCCCCGGACCCTATACTTC
.,.,TRBV18,TRBJ2-7,CASSYGAVGSIYEQYF,TGTGCCAGCTCATACGGGGCCGTGGGTTCGATCTACGAGCAGTACTTC
.,.,TRBV5-1,TRBJ1-4,CASSLGHVEKLFF,TGCGCCAGCAGCCTGGGGCATGTGGAAAAACTGTTTTTT
.,TRBD1,TRBV5-4,TRBJ1-2,CASILSGQLGGYTF,TGTGCCAGCATCCTATCGGGACAGCTGGGTGGCTACACCTTC
.,.,TRBV19,TRBJ2-5,CASSIGREETQYF,TGTGCCAGTAGTATCGGGCGGGAAGAGACCCAGTACTTC
.,.,TRBV2,TRBJ2-7,CASSPDFSGQYF,TGTGCCAGCAGTCCGGACTTCTCCGGGCAGTACTTC
.,.,TRBV10-3,TRBJ1-1,CAISDPAYTEAFF,TGTGCCATCAGTGATCCCGCCTACACTGAAGCTTTCTTT
.,.,TRBV7-8,TRBJ1-6,CASSPEPGTANSPLHF,TGTGCCAGCAGCCCCGAACCAGGGACCGCCAATTCACCCCTCCACTTT
.,TRBD1,TRBV5-6,TRBJ1-1,CASSPEGQGQAFF,TGTGCCAGCAGCCCCGAGGGACAGGGCCAAGCTTTCTTT
.,.,TRBV7-6,TRBJ2-5,CASSLGWKETQYF,TGTGCCAGCAGCCTAGGGTGGAAAGAGACCCAGTACTTC
.,TRBD2,TRBV5-1,TRBJ2-3,CASSRLTSGGVTDTQYF,TGCGCCAGCAGCCGATTGACTAGCGGGGGGGTCACAGATACGCAGTATTTT
.,.,TRBV2,TRBJ1-5,CASSGTGIQPQHF,TGTGCCAGCAGTGGTACAGGGATACAGCCCCAGCATTTT
.,.,TRBV6-5,TRBJ1-2,CASTSYIGRRYTF,TGTGCCAGCACCTCATATATTGGACGGCGCTACACCTTC
.,.,TRBV19,TRBJ2-4,CASSSQGANIQYF,TGTGCCAGTAGTAGCCAGGGTGCAAACATTCAGTACTTC
.,TRBD1,TRBV11-2,TRBJ1-2,CASSSRDRTNYGYTF,TGTGCCAGCAGCTCCCGGGACAGAACTAACTATGGCTACACCTTC
.,TRBD1,TRBV7-9,TRBJ2-5,CASSETGSGETQYF,TGTGCCAGCAGCGAGACAGGGAGCGGAGAGACCCAGTACTTC